Presented here are 24 T cell receptor beta chains from one specimen sequenced in a study of OX40 agonist ivuxolimab in advanced cancers. The protocol was immunoSEQ multiplex PCR, while the TCRdb copy is restricted to in-frame clones and leaves out a portion. Of tens of thousands of clones listed, 85% were seen once; the top ten hold roughly 3.5%. This sample comprised CD4+ or CD8+ T cells sorted from blood, obtained in a trial of the OX40 agonist ivuxolimab. Receptors were obtained from an adult with an advanced solid tumor such as melanoma, head and neck, liver or kidney cancer.

V and J are TRBV5-5 and TRBJ2-7; 10 bases match TRBD1. The trim removed 4 bases at V and 5 bases at J, leaving 12 bases unmatched. This CDR3 has 16 amino acids. Germline V lookup: CDR1 SGHKS, CDR2 YYEKEE (reference sequence). The CDR3 loop is CASSPAPGQGSDEQYF. The CDR3 DNA is TGTGCCAGCAGCCCAGCCCCGGGACAGGGGAGCGACGAGCAGTACTTC. The whole variable domain, filled in from reference TRBV5-5 and TRBJ2-7, reads DAGVTQSPTHLIKTRGQQVTLRCSPISGHKSVSWYQQVLGQGPQFIFQYYEKEERGRGNFPDRFSARQFPNYSSELNVNALLLGDSALYLCASSPAPGQGSDEQYFGPGTRLTVT.

The CDR3 coding sequence is TGCGCCAGCAGCTTGGGAGGGGGATTCCAAGAGACCCAGTACTTC. Its protein product is CASSLGGGFQETQYF. The chain links TRBV5-1 to TRBJ2-5; D might be TRBD1 (6 bases). Looked up from germline, CDR1 is SGHRS and CDR2 is YFSETQ. V lost 0 bases, J lost 1 base, and 10 bases lay in between. The CDR3 is made up of 15 amino acids.

The chain couples TRBV11-2 to TRBJ2-2; D is perhaps TRBD2 (6 bases). V lost 5 bases, J lost 1 base, and 20 bases lay in between. The CDR3 contains 18 residues. Germline values: CDR1 SGHAT, CDR2 FQNNGV. The CDR3 loop reads CASSRRYETRLNTGELFF. CDR3 nucleotides: TGTGCCAGCAGCCGCAGATATGAGACTAGACTGAACACCGGGGAGCTGTTTTTT.

This clone was seen once. The J gene is TRBJ2-3, the V gene TRBV5-1, with TRBD2 as a possible D gene (6 bases). V was pared by 4 bases and J by 0 bases, with 12 bases between. Germline values: CDR1 SGHRS, CDR2 YFSETQ. The CDR3 totals 15 residues. The CDR3 sequence is CASSPRLESTDTQYF. The CDR3, as DNA: TGCGCCAGCAGCCCCCGACTAGAGAGCACAGATACGCAGTATTTT.

The chain couples TRBV2 to TRBJ1-1; D is uncertain. The germline V gene has CDR1 SNHLY and CDR2 FYNNEI. The CDR3 has 15 amino acids. V lost 9 bases, J lost 3 bases, and 20 bases lay in between. The CDR3 protein is CASQTPRNFDTEAFF. The CDR3 nucleotides are TGTGCCAGTCAGACCCCCCGGAACTTTGACACTGAAGCTTTCTTT.

The table lists this clone with a few counts. J is TRBJ2-7 and V is TRBV6-1; D may be TRBD1 (6 bases). V was pared by 4 bases and J by 0 bases, with 16 bases between. CDR3 length: 16 amino acids. Per germline, CDR1 MNHNS and CDR2 SASEGT. CDR3 sequence reads: CASSGSTGSFSYEQYF. CDR3 DNA: TGTGCCAGCAGTGGATCAACAGGGAGTTTCTCCTACGAGCAGTACTTC.

DNA for the CDR3: TGCAGCGTTGTTGGGCTGGGGGAGACCCAGTACTTC. Amino acids: CSVVGLGETQYF. The V gene is TRBV29-1, the J gene TRBJ2-5; D call uncertain. CDR1 and CDR2 from the germline V gene are SQVTM and ANQGSEA. CDR3 length: 12 amino acids. V lost 4 bases to trimming and J lost 5 bases, with 11 bases between them.

This sequence joins TRBV25-1 and TRBJ2-5; 7 bases match TRBD2. V gave up 1 base and J gave up 7 bases; unmatched junction bases: 12. Germline CDR1 is MGHDK and CDR2 is SYGVNS. This CDR3 has 16 residues. The CDR3 is CASSELPSGNEGTQYF. For the CDR3, the DNA is TGTGCCAGCAGTGAATTGCCCAGCGGGAACGAAGGGACCCAGTACTTC.

The V call is TRBV2, the J call TRBJ2-2; 8 bases are shared with TRBD1. The V and J ends lost 4 bases and 4 bases, in that order; junction bases with no gene match: 5. CDR1 and CDR2 from the germline V gene are SNHLY and FYNNEI. The CDR3 extends over 15 amino acids. The CDR3 bases are TGTGCCAGCAGTGGTAACAGGGGGGTCACCGGGGAGCTGTTTTTT. This translates into CASSGNRGVTGELFF.

CDR3 nucleotides: TGTGCCAGCAGCTTAGATCCGACGGGAAAGGGGAATACGCAGTATTTT. Translated, it gives CASSLDPTGKGNTQYF. The J gene is TRBJ2-3, the V gene TRBV11-2; D might be TRBD1 or TRBD2, each matching 5 bases. Germline V gene sequence: CDR1 SGHAT, CDR2 FQNNGV. This CDR3 is 16 amino acids long. Trimming left V 0 bases short and J 7 bases short, with 17 bases between.

The genes are TRBV9 and TRBJ2-3, with D tentatively TRBD1 (6 bases). CDR1 SGDLS and CDR2 YYNGEE come from the germline V gene. Trimming shortened V by 0 bases and J by 3 bases, and 14 bases separated the two germline ends. The CDR3 spans 16 residues. CDR3 loop: CASSVAGRGVTDTQYF. The DNA of the CDR3 is TGTGCCAGCAGCGTAGCCGGCAGGGGAGTGACAGATACGCAGTATTTT.

The V gene is TRBV7-9, the J gene TRBJ2-3, with 9 nucleotides matching TRBD1. The trim removed 6 bases at V and 8 bases at J, leaving 15 bases unmatched. This CDR3 comprises 16 residues. Germline CDR1 reads SEHNR; CDR2 reads FQNEAQ (reference sequence). CDR3 region: CASSKALGQGKGTQYF. As DNA, the CDR3 is TGTGCCAGCAGTAAAGCCCTTGGACAGGGGAAAGGTACGCAGTATTTT.

The chain is built from TRBV19 and TRBJ2-3; 10 nucleotides align to TRBD1. CDR1 and CDR2 (germline): LNHDA, SQIVND (reference sequence). The length of the CDR3 is 16 residues. Trimming cost V 6 bases and J 5 bases; bases outside gene matches: 11. DNA for the CDR3: TGTGCCAGTAGCAGTATCCCGGGACAGGGGTTAGATACGCAGTATTTT. Protein sequence: CASSSIPGQGLDTQYF.

The chain is built from TRBV7-9 and TRBJ2-2; 9 bases match TRBD1. The CDR3 spans 16 residues. Germline loops: CDR1 SEHNR, CDR2 FQNEAQ (reference sequence). Trimming took 1 base from V and 1 from J; bases not matched to a gene: 1. CDR3 region: CASSLVGQGNTGELFF. The CDR3, as DNA: TGTGCCAGCAGCTTAGTGGGACAGGGGAACACCGGGGAGCTGTTTTTT.

This clone showed up just once. This chain connects TRBV6-6 to TRBJ2-7; TRBD2 aligns across 8 bases. Germline CDR1 MNHNY, CDR2 SVGAGI (reference sequence). V dropped 2 bases and J dropped 5; count of bases not matched to a gene: 8. The CDR3 has 15 residues. The CDR3 loop is CASSYEGTRVHEQYF. The CDR3 coding sequence is TGTGCCAGCAGTTACGAGGGGACTAGAGTACACGAGCAGTACTTC.

The chain is built from TRBV7-2 and TRBJ2-7; 9 bases agree with TRBD2. Germline CDR1 SGHTA, CDR2 FQGNSA. CDR3 length equals 15 residues. The V segment lost 1 base and the J segment 0 bases; nucleotides outside the gene matches: 1. The DNA for the CDR3 is TGTGCCAGCAGCTTAGGACTAGCGGCCTCCTACGAGCAGTACTTC. Its protein is CASSLGLAASYEQYF.

V gene TRBV12-5 combines with J gene TRBJ1-6; D uncertain. From germline, CDR1 is LGHNT and CDR2 FRNRAP. V was shortened by 5 bases and J by 10 bases, with 18 bases between the two germline ends. There are 15 residues in the CDR3. This chain's CDR3 is CASGPSWRVGSPLHF. Written as DNA, the CDR3 is TGTGCTAGTGGTCCCTCTTGGAGAGTCGGGTCACCCCTCCACTTT.

This clone appeared a few times. The chain combines TRBV7-2 with TRBJ1-5; D call uncertain. CDR3 length equals 12 residues. V lost 1 base and J 8 bases, leaving 6 bases between the germline ends. Per germline, CDR1 SGHTA and CDR2 FQGNSA. The CDR3 region has the DNA TGTGCCAGCAGCTTAGATATGGAGCCCCAGCATTTT. Its protein is CASSLDMEPQHF.

The rearrangement joins TRBV6-4 to TRBJ1-1; D is unclear. In germline, CDR1 is MRHNA, CDR2 SNTAGT. Trimming took 7 bases from V and 3 from J, leaving 12 bases between them. The CDR3 consists of 13 residues. The DNA for the CDR3 is TGTGCCAGCAATACGAGGACGGACACTGAAGCTTTCTTT. As protein: CASNTRTDTEAFF.

The V and J genes are TRBV7-3 and TRBJ2-3, with unresolved D. CDR3 size: 13 residues. Germline CDR1 is SGHTA and CDR2 is FQGTGA. Trimming removed 3 bases from V and 3 bases from J, with 7 bases in between. The CDR3 nucleotides read TGTGCCAGCAGCTTCGGTCCTACAGATACGCAGTATTTT. It codes for CASSFGPTDTQYF.

This clone was counted only a few times. The V gene is TRBV10-3, the J gene TRBJ1-1, with no clear D. CDR1 is ENHRY and CDR2 is SYGVKD in the germline V gene. CDR3 size: 12 residues. The V end lost 3 bases, the J end lost 10 bases, and 12 bases lay between the germline ends. The CDR3 bases are TGTGCCATCAGTGAAACGTTCGGAGGAGCTTTCTTT. Its protein is CAISETFGGAFF.

The CDR3 sequence: CASSISGTNRNTEAFF. In DNA, the CDR3 is TGTGCCAGCAGTATTTCCGGGACAAATCGTAACACTGAAGCTTTCTTT. The J gene is TRBJ1-1, the V gene TRBV27, with D possibly matching TRBD1 (6 bases). Germline CDR1 and CDR2: MNHEY and SMNVEV (reference sequence). Trimming cost V 5 bases and J 2 bases, with 18 bases left between them. The CDR3 is 16 residues long.

V gene TRBV18 combines with J gene TRBJ2-1; 7 bases agree with TRBD2. V lost 5 bases to trimming and J lost 7 bases; unmatched junction nucleotides: 11. CDR1 and CDR2 from the germline V gene are KGHSH and LQKENI. The length of the CDR3 is 15 residues. The chain's CDR3 is CASSSNRDYPNEQFF. DNA for the CDR3: TGTGCCAGCTCATCAAATCGGGACTACCCGAATGAGCAGTTCTTC.

V gene TRBV9 combines with J gene TRBJ2-7; 9 bases fit TRBD2. This CDR3 is 14 amino acids long. Trimming took 0 bases from V and 6 from J; bases not matched to a gene: 4. Germline lookup yields CDR1 SGDLS and CDR2 YYNGEE. The CDR3 region is CASSVVSGSVEQYF. The CDR3, as DNA: TGTGCCAGCAGCGTAGTTAGCGGGAGTGTCGAGCAGTACTTC.